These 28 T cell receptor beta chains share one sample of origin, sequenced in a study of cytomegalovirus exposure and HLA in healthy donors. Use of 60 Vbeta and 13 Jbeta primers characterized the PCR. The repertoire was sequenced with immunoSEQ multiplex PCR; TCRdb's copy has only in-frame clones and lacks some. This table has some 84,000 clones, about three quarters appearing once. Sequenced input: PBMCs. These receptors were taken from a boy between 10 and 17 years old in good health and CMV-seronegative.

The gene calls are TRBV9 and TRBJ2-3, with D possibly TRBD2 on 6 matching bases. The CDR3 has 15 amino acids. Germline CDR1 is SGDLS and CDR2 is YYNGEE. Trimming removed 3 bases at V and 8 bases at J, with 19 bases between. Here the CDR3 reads CASSGWGLGGVTQYF. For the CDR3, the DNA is TGTGCCAGCAGCGGCTGGGGGTTGGGGGGTGTTACGCAGTATTTT.

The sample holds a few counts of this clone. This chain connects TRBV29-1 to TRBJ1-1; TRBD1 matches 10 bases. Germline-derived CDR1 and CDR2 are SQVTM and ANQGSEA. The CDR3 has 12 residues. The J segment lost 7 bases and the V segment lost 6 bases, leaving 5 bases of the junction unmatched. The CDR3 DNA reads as TGCAGCGTGGTGACAGGGGGCTATGAAGCTTTCTTT. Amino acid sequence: CSVVTGGYEAFF.

The CDR3 region has the DNA TGCGCCAGCAGTCGGACAGGCCCCCGGGGTAATTCACCCCTCCACTTT. This gives the protein CASSRTGPRGNSPLHF. The chain carries TRBV10-1 and TRBJ1-6, with 7 bases aligning to TRBD1. CDR1 and CDR2 from the germline V gene are WNHNN and SYGVQD (reference sequence). Trimming at V came to 5 bases and at J to 6 bases, leaving 10 bases not matched to a gene. The CDR3 has 16 amino acids.

CDR3 sequence reads: CASSPTGYSGNTIYF. CDR3 in DNA: TGTGCCAGCAGCCCAACAGGGTACTCTGGAAACACCATATATTTT. J is TRBJ1-3 and V is TRBV7-9; tentative D call: TRBD1 (6 bases). The CDR3 consists of 15 residues. Germline CDR1 and CDR2: SEHNR and FQNEAQ (reference sequence). V lost 5 bases, J lost 0 bases, and 11 bases lay in between. The whole variable domain, filled in from reference TRBV7-9 and TRBJ1-3, reads DTGVSQNPRHKITKRGQNVTFRCDPISEHNRLYWYRQTLGQGPEFLTYFQNEAQLEKSRLLSDRFSAERPKGSFSTLEIQRTEQGDSAMYLCASSPTGYSGNTIYFGEGSWLTVV.

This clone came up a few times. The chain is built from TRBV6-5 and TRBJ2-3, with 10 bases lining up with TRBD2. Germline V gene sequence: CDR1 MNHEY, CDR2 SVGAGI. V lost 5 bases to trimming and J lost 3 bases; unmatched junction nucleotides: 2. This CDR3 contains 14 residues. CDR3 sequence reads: CASSSGGETDTQYF. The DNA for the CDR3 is TGTGCCAGCAGTAGCGGGGGGGAAACAGATACGCAGTATTTT.

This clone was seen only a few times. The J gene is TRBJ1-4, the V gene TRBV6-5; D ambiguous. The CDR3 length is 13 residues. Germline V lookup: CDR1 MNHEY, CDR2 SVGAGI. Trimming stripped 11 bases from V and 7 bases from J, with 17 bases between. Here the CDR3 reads CACGPGNREKLFF. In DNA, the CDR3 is TGTGCCTGCGGGCCCGGGAATCGTGAAAAACTGTTTTTT.

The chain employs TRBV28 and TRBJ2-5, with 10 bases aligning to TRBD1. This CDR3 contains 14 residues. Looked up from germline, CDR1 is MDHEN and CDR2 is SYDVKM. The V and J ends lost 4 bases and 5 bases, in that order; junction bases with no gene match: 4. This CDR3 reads CASSYPGQGETQYF. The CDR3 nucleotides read TGTGCCAGCAGTTACCCGGGACAGGGGGAGACCCAGTACTTC. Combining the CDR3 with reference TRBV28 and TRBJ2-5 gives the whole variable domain DVKVTQSSRYLVKRTGEKVFLECVQDMDHENMFWYRQDPGLGLRLIYFSYDVKMKEKGDIPEGYSVSREKKERFSLILESASTNQTSMYLCASSYPGQGETQYFGPGTRLLVL.

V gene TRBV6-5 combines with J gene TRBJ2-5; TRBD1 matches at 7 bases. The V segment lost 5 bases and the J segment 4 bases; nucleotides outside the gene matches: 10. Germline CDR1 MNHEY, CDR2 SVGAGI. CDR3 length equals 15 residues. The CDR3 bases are TGTGCCAGCAGTAAGGGGGCCTCAGGAGGAGAGACCCAGTACTTC. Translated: CASSKGASGGETQYF.

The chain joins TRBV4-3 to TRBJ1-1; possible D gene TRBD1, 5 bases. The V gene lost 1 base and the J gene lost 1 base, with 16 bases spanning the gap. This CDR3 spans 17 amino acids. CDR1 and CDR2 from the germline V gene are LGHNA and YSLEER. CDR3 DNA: TGCGCCAGCAGCCAAGGGCCCTACGGAGGGGAGAACACTGAAGCTTTCTTT. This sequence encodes CASSQGPYGGENTEAFF.

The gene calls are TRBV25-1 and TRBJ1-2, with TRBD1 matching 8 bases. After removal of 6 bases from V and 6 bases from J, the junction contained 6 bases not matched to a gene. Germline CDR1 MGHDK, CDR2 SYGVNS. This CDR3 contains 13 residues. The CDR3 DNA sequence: TGTGCCAGCAGCAGTACAGGGGGAGATGGCTACACCTTC. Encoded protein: CASSSTGGDGYTF.

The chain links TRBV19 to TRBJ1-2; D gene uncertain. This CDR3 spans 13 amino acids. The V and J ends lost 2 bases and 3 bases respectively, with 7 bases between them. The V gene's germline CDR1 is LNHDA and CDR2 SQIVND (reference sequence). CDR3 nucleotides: TGTGCCAGTAGTATATCTCGGGACTATGGCTACACCTTC. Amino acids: CASSISRDYGYTF.

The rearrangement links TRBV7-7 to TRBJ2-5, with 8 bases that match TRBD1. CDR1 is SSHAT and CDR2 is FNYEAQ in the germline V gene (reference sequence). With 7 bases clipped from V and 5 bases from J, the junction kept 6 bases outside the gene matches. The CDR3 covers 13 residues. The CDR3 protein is CASNDRGTETQYF. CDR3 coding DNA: TGTGCCAGCAACGACAGGGGAACGGAGACCCAGTACTTC.

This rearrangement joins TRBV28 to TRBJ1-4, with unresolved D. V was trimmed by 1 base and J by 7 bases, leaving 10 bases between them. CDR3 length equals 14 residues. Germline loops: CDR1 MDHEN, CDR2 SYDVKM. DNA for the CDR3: TGTGCCAGCAGTTTATCGAGAGTTACTGAAAAACTGTTTTTT. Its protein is CASSLSRVTEKLFF.

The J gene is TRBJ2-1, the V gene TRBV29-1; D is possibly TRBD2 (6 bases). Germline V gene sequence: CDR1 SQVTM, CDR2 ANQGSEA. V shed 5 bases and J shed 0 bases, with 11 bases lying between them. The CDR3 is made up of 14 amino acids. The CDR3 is CSVQVGGSYNEQFF. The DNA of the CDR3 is TGCAGCGTTCAGGTGGGGGGCTCCTACAATGAGCAGTTCTTC.

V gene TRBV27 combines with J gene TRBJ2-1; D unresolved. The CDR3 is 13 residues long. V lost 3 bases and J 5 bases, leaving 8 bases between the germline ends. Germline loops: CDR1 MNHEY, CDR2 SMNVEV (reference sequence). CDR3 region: CASSFFRNNEQFF. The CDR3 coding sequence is TGTGCCAGCAGTTTCTTCAGGAACAATGAGCAGTTCTTC.

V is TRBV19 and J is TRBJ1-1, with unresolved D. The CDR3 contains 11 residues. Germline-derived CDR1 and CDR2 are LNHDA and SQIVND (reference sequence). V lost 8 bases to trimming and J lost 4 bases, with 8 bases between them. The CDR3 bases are TGTGCCAGTTCGACGGGCACTGAAGCTTTCTTT. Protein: CASSTGTEAFF.

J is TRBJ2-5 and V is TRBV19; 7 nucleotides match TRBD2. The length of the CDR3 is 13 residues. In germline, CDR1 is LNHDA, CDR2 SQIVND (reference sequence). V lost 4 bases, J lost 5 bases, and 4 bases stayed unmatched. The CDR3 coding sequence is TGTGCCAGTAGTAGTGGGGGGGAGGAGACCCAGTACTTC. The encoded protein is CASSSGGEETQYF.

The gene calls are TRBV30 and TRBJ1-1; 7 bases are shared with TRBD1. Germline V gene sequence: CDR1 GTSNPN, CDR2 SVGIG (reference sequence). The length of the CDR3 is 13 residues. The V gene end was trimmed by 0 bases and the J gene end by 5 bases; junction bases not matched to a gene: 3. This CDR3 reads CAWSVQGTTEAFF. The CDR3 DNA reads TGTGCCTGGAGTGTACAGGGGACGACTGAAGCTTTCTTT.

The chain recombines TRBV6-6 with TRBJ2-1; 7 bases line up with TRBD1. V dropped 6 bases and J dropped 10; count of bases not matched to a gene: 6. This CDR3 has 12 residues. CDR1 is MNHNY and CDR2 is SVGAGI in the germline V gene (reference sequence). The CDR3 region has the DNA TGTGCCAGCAGCCTCCAACAGGGGGAGCAGTTCTTC. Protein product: CASSLQQGEQFF.

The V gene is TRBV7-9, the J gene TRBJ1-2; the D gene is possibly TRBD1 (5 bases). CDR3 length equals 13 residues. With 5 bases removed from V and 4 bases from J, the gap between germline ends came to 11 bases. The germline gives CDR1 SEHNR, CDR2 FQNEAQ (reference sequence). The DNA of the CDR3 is TGTGCCAGCAGCCGAGACAGTCTCTATGGCTACACCTTC. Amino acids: CASSRDSLYGYTF.

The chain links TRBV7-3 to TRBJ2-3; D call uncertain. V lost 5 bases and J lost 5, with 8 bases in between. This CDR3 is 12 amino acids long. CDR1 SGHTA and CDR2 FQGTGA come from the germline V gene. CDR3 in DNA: TGTGCCAGCAGCCCCAGAGGAGATACGCAGTATTTT. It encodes CASSPRGDTQYF.

For the CDR3, the DNA is TGTGCCAGCAGCGTCGGACAGGGTCCCACAGATACGCAGTATTTT. Translated: CASSVGQGPTDTQYF. The chain has TRBV9 and TRBJ2-3, with TRBD1 identical over 8 bases. The CDR3 sequence is 15 residues long. Germline CDR1 reads SGDLS; CDR2 reads YYNGEE. The V segment lost 2 bases and the J segment 2 bases; nucleotides outside the gene matches: 4.

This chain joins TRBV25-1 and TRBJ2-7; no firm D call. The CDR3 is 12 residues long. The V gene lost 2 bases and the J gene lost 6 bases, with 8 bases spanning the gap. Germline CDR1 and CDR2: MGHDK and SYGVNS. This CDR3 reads CASSEELGEQYF. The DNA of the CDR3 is TGTGCCAGCAGTGAAGAGCTCGGCGAGCAGTACTTC.

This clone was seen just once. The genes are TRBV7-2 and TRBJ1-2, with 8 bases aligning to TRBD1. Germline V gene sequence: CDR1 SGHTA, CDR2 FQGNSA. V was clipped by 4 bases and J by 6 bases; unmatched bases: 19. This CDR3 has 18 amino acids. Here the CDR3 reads CASSSRGGTGSVMDGYTF. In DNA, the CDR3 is TGTGCCAGCAGCTCCAGAGGGGGGACAGGCTCTGTGATGGATGGCTACACCTTC.

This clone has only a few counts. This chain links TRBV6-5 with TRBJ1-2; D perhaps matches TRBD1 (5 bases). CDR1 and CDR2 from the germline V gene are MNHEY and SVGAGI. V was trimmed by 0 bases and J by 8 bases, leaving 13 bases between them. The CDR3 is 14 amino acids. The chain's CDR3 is CASSYSGQGWGYTF. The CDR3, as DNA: TGTGCCAGCAGTTACTCGGGTCAGGGTTGGGGCTACACCTTC.

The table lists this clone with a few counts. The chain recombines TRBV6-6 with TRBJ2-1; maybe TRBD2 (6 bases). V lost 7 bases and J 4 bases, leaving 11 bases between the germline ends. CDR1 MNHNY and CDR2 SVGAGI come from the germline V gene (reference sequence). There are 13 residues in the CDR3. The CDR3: CASTSSEYNEQFF. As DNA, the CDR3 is TGTGCCAGCACATCTAGCGAATACAATGAGCAGTTCTTC.

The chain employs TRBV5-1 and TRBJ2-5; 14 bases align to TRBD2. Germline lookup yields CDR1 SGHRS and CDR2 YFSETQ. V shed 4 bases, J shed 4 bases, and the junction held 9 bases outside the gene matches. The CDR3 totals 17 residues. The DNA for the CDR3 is TGCGCCAGCAGCACGACTAGCGGGGGGGCCGAGGGAGAGACCCAGTACTTC. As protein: CASSTTSGGAEGETQYF.

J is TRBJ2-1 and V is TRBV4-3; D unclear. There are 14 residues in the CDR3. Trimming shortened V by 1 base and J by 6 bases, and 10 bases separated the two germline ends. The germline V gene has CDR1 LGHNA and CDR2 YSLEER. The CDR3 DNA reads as TGCGCCAGCAGCCAAGTCCCCTTCGGCAATGAGCAGTTCTTC. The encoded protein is CASSQVPFGNEQFF.